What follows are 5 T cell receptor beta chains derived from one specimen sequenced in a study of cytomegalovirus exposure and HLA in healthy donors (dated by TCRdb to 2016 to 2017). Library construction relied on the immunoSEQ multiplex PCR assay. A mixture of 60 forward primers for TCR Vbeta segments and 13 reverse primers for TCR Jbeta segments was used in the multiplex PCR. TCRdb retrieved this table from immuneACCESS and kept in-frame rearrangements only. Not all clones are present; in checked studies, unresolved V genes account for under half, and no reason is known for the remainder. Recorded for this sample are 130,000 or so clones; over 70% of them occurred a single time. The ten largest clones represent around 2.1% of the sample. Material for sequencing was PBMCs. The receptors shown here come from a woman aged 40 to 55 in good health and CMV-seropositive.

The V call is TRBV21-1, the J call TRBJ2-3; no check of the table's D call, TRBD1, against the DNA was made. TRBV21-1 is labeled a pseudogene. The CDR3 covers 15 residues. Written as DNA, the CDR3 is TGTGCCAGCACTTCAGACAGCCCAAACACAGATACGCAGTATTTT. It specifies CASTSDSPNTDTQYF.

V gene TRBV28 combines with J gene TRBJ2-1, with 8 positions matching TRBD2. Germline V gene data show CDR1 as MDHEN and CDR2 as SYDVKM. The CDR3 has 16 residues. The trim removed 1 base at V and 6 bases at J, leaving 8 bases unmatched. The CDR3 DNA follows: TGTGCCAGCAGTTTATATAGTAGCGGGAAGAGCAATGAGCAGTTCTTC. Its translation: CASSLYSSGKSNEQFF.

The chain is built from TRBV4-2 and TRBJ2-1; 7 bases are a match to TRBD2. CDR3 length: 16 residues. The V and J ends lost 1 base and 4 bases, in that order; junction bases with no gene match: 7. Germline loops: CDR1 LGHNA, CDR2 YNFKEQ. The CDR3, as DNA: TGTGCCAGCAGCCAAGTGGGGACTATCTCTTACAATGAGCAGTTCTTC. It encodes CASSQVGTISYNEQFF.

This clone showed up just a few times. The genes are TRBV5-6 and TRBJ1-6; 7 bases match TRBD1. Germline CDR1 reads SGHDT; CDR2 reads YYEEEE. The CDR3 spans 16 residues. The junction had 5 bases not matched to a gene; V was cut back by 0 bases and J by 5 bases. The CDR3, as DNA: TGTGCCAGCAGCTTGGGGGGACAGAATCATAATTCACCCCTCCACTTT. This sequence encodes CASSLGGQNHNSPLHF. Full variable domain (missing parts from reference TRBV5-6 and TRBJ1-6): DAGVTQSPTHLIKTRGQQVTLRCSPKSGHDTVSWYQQALGQGPQFIFQYYEEEERQRGNFPDRFSGHQFPNYSSELNVNALLLGDSALYLCASSLGGQNHNSPLHFGNGTRLTVT.

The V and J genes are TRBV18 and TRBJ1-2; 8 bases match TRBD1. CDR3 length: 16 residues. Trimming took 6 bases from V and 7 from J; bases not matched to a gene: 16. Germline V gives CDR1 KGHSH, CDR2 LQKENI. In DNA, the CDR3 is TGTGCCAGCTCCCGGACACCCCACAGGGGGACAGGTGGCTACACCTTC. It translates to CASSRTPHRGTGGYTF.